The T cell receptor (beta chain) described here comes from a study of T cells in Graves' hyperthyroidism and ophthalmopathy. Amplification of TCR beta CDR3 regions used RNA as the template. An initial round of RT-PCR targeting the TCR CDR3 relied on the HTBI primer set. MiXCR, run by TCRdb on the multiplex PCR reads, gives a single entry per CDR3 protein. The sample lists about 360,000 distinct CDR3 sequences, 15% to 18% occurring once. Germline V gene lookup returns CDR1 SGDLS and CDR2 YYNGEE. The CDR3 contains 16 residues. The V and J ends lost 3 bases and 5 bases, in that order; junction bases with no gene match: 13. Study findings and constraints: Classification by a 13 V-J model distinguished ophthalmopathy from stable hyperthyroidism.

Patients aged 18 to 65 had newly diagnosed hyperthyroidism of under 2 months' duration. Clinicians diagnosed patients from clinical symptoms, serum thyroxine and TRAb, thyroid ultrasound and orbital computed tomography. The blood sample predates any ophthalmopathy symptoms, coming from first hyperthyroidism diagnosis. This clonotype was counted ten times or more. Its antigen is unidentified. Sequenced material: blood. V gene TRBV9 combines with J gene TRBJ1-2; 7 bases match TRBD1. This clonotype was sampled from a woman aged 18-30 years with Graves' hyperthyroidism that later progressed to Graves' ophthalmopathy. The CDR3 loop is CASSDMRQGVPYGYTF. In nucleotides, the CDR3 is TGTGCCAGCAGCGATATGAGGCAGGGGGTTCCATATGGCTACACCTTC.